A single sample gave rise to the 5 T cell receptor beta chains below, sequenced in a study of shared clonotypes between healthy human individuals. Some clones are missing from TCRdb's copy, which holds only in-frame ones; the method was immunoSEQ multiplex PCR. This sample carries around 1.1 million clones, approximately 80% of them seen once, and the ten largest clones take 0.61%. The sequenced sample consisted of memory CD4+ T cells from PBMCs. As to subset: CD45RA-negative fraction. Source of these receptors: a man between 18 and 29 years old in good health. Some clones in this sample may be carry-over from other donors' samples.

This clone was seen more than once but under ten times. The rearrangement uses TRBV4-3 and TRBJ1-5; D is perhaps TRBD1 (5 bases). Trimming cost V 0 bases and J 3 bases, with 9 bases left between them. The germline CDR1 and CDR2 sequences are LGHNA and YSLEER. The CDR3 covers 15 residues. CDR3 sequence reads: CASSQDRTTNQPQHF. In DNA form, the CDR3 reads TGCGCCAGCAGCCAAGATCGGACAACCAATCAGCCCCAGCATTTT.

The chain recombines TRBV6-5 with TRBJ2-1; 8 bases align to TRBD2. V lost 0 bases to trimming and J lost 7 bases; unmatched junction nucleotides: 8. The CDR3 length is 16 residues. Germline V gene data show CDR1 as MNHEY and CDR2 as SVGAGI. In DNA form, the CDR3 reads TGTGCCAGCAGTTACTCCCCAGCGGGGGTTAGGAATGAGCAGTTCTTC. This encodes CASSYSPAGVRNEQFF.

The J gene is TRBJ1-1, the V gene TRBV29-1, with 9 bases fitting TRBD1. This CDR3 has 15 residues. Germline V gene data show CDR1 as SQVTM and CDR2 as ANQGSEA. After removal of 7 bases from V and 1 base from J, the junction contained 10 bases not matched to a gene. The CDR3 DNA follows: TGCAGCGCAGGAAGGCTGGGACAGGGGAACACTGAAGCTTTCTTT. This encodes CSAGRLGQGNTEAFF.

The chain carries TRBV2 and TRBJ2-3; perhaps TRBD1 as D (6 bases). Germline CDR1 reads SNHLY; CDR2 reads FYNNEI. The CDR3 contains 15 residues. V shed 6 bases and J shed 0 bases, with 13 bases lying between them. The CDR3 sequence is CASRAQGSSTDTQYF. The CDR3, as DNA: TGTGCCAGCAGGGCACAGGGTAGCAGCACAGATACGCAGTATTTT.

This chain uses TRBV7-2 with TRBJ1-2, with 8 bases lining up with TRBD1. CDR1 and CDR2 (germline): SGHTA, FQGNSA. This CDR3 spans 15 amino acids. The junction had 9 bases not matched to a gene; V was cut back by 5 bases and J by 4 bases. CDR3 residues: CASSPMETGAYGYTF. CDR3 DNA sequence: TGTGCCAGCAGCCCAATGGAGACAGGGGCCTATGGCTACACCTTC.